The 22 T cell receptor beta chains listed next were all sequenced from one sample in a study of blood T cell repertoires in COVID-19. Profiled with immunoSEQ multiplex PCR; TCRdb holds only in-frame clones, not every one. Seen here are about 120,000 clones, around 86% observed once, and the top ten hold almost 4.5%. The sequenced material came from peripheral blood. These TCRs come from a middle-aged man with acute or convalescent COVID-19.

This chain joins TRBV2 and TRBJ1-5; tentatively, D is TRBD1 (6 bases). Germline V gene sequence: CDR1 SNHLY, CDR2 FYNNEI. CDR3 length equals 14 residues. V was pared by 4 bases and J by 5 bases, with 12 bases between. The CDR3 region is CASSVRTEYQPQHF. CDR3 nucleotides: TGTGCCAGCAGTGTTAGGACAGAGTATCAGCCCCAGCATTTT.

The CDR3 coding sequence is TGTGCCAGCAGCCCACACAGGGGAATGCGTGGTGAAAAACTGTTTTTT. It is translated as CASSPHRGMRGEKLFF. The genes are TRBV9 and TRBJ1-4; 7 bases match TRBD1. The germline gives CDR1 SGDLS, CDR2 YYNGEE. CDR3 length equals 16 residues. Trimming cost V 4 bases and J 7 bases; bases outside gene matches: 13.

V gene TRBV25-1 combines with J gene TRBJ1-4; D ambiguous. There are 15 residues in the CDR3. CDR1 and CDR2 (germline): MGHDK, SYGVNS. V dropped 1 base and J dropped 3 bases, with 9 bases sitting between them. CDR3 bases: TGTGCCAGCAGTGAATTCGCGGGTTCTAATGAAAAACTGTTTTTT. Protein sequence: CASSEFAGSNEKLFF.

The V gene is TRBV15, the J gene TRBJ1-2; D gene unclear. Germline loops: CDR1 LNHNV, CDR2 YYDKDF (reference sequence). V gave up 0 bases and J gave up 4 bases, with 21 bases separating them. The CDR3 consists of 18 residues. The DNA for the CDR3 is TGTGCCACCAGCAGAGATGGAGGAAGGGTTATTAGTGGCTATGGCTACACCTTC. Amino acids: CATSRDGGRVISGYGYTF.

This chain links TRBV6-2 or TRBV6-3 with TRBJ2-3; TRBD2 matches at 11 bases. Germline values: CDR1 MNHEY, CDR2 SVGEGT. Unmatched junction bases numbered 8, after V lost 0 bases and J lost 3 bases. The CDR3 runs 18 residues. The CDR3 DNA sequence: TGTGCCAGCAGTTACTCGACTAGCGGGGAGCGGGGGACAGATACGCAGTATTTT. As protein: CASSYSTSGERGTDTQYF.

V gene TRBV20-1 combines with J gene TRBJ1-2; no definite D call. CDR3 length equals 15 residues. V lost 3 bases and J lost 6, with 20 bases in between. Looked up from germline, CDR1 is DFQATT and CDR2 is SNEGSKA (reference sequence). The DNA for the CDR3 is TGCAGTGCTAGTTATGGCAGGAATCAATTCGATGGCTACACCTTC. Residues: CSASYGRNQFDGYTF.

This rearrangement joins TRBV5-1 to TRBJ1-4, with D possibly matching TRBD1 (5 bases). V gave up 7 bases and J gave up 3 bases, with 16 bases separating them. CDR1 is SGHRS, CDR2 YFSETQ, per germline. This CDR3 comprises 15 residues. In nucleotides, the CDR3 is TGCGCCAGCTCGCCCGAAGGGGTAGCTAATGAAAAACTGTTTTTT. Its translation: CASSPEGVANEKLFF.

The chain employs TRBV12-2 and TRBJ2-1; the D segment call TRBD2 is taken from the table without a DNA check. TRBV12-2 is a recognized pseudogene. The CDR3 sequence is 16 residues long. CDR3 in DNA: TGTGCAAGTCGCTCCGGGAGCGTCTGGTCCTACAATGAGCAGTTCTTC. Translated: CASRSGSVWSYNEQFF.

The chain links TRBV7-2 to TRBJ2-6; 7 bases align to TRBD2. This CDR3 comprises 17 residues. Trimming cost V 5 bases and J 0 bases; bases outside gene matches: 7. Germline CDR1 and CDR2: SGHTA and FQGNSA. The CDR3 reads CASSSTGGFSGANVLTF. CDR3 nucleotide sequence: TGTGCCAGCAGCAGCACGGGGGGTTTCTCTGGGGCCAACGTCCTGACTTTC.

The chain carries TRBV7-2 and TRBJ1-2; D gene ambiguous. Germline V gene lookup returns CDR1 SGHTA and CDR2 FQGNSA. V lost 4 bases to trimming and J lost 6 bases, with 18 bases between them. The CDR3 loop spans 15 amino acids. CDR3: CASSSSRRAEDGYTF. For the CDR3, the DNA is TGTGCCAGCAGCTCATCCCGGCGGGCGGAAGATGGCTACACCTTC.

This clone was observed a few times. The genes are TRBV11-1 and TRBJ1-4; the match to TRBD1 covers 8 bases. The ends lost 4 bases at V and 5 bases at J; junction bases unmatched: 6. CDR1 is SGHAT, CDR2 FQDESV, per germline (reference sequence). There are 15 residues in the CDR3. The chain's CDR3 is CASSYRTGLNEKLFF. In DNA form, the CDR3 reads TGTGCCAGCAGCTACCGGACAGGGCTAAATGAAAAACTGTTTTTT.

The chain recombines TRBV30 with TRBJ2-6, with D tentatively TRBD2 (6 bases). The CDR3 covers 16 residues. Trimming took 3 bases from V and 0 from J, leaving 12 bases between them. Per the germline V gene, CDR1 is GTSNPN and CDR2 is SVGIG (reference sequence). The CDR3 is CAWSGSTLSGANVLTF. Here the CDR3 DNA reads TGTGCCTGGAGCGGGAGCACCCTCTCTGGGGCCAACGTCCTGACTTTC.

The chain is built from TRBV14 and TRBJ1-4, with a weak D call TRBD1 (5 bases). Germline lookup yields CDR1 SGHDN and CDR2 FVKESK. Trimming cost V 0 bases and J 7 bases, with 12 bases left between them. The CDR3 has 15 amino acids. CDR3 nucleotides: TGTGCCAGCAGCCAAGACAGGGTCTTTGGTGAAAAACTGTTTTTT. Protein: CASSQDRVFGEKLFF. Combining the CDR3 with reference TRBV14 and TRBJ1-4 gives the whole variable domain EAGVTQFPSHSVIEKGQTVTLRCDPISGHDNLYWYRRVMGKEIKFLLHFVKESKQDESGMPNNRFLAERTGGTYSTLKVQPAELEDSGVYFCASSQDRVFGEKLFFGSGTQLSVL.

The chain is built from TRBV30 and TRBJ2-1; TRBD1 is a possible D gene (6 bases). Germline lookup yields CDR1 GTSNPN and CDR2 SVGIG (reference sequence). Trimming left V 2 bases short and J 3 bases short, with 20 bases between. The CDR3 totals 17 residues. The CDR3 loop is CAWSSSLTGSSYNEQFF. The DNA for the CDR3 is TGTGCCTGGAGTAGTTCCCTCACAGGGTCGAGCTACAATGAGCAGTTCTTC.

The table lists this clone with a count of one. V is TRBV6-2 or TRBV6-3 and J is TRBJ1-5; TRBD1 aligns across 7 bases. V trimming: 0 bases; J trimming: 7 bases; junction bases outside the gene matches: 3. The CDR3 is 14 residues long. Germline CDR1 is MNHEY and CDR2 is SVGEGT. CDR3 residues: CASSYSTRGQPQHF. Here the CDR3 DNA reads TGTGCCAGCAGTTACTCGACCAGGGGGCAGCCCCAGCATTTT.

The table lists this clone with a few counts. The chain links TRBV11-2 to TRBJ1-1, with TRBD1 as a possible D gene (5 bases). This CDR3 has 15 amino acids. Germline V lookup: CDR1 SGHAT, CDR2 FQNNGV. V was shortened by 1 base and J by 4 bases, with 13 bases between the two germline ends. CDR3 nucleotides: TGTGCCAGCAGCTTAGGAATAGGGGAGGGCACTGAAGCTTTCTTT. Amino acid sequence: CASSLGIGEGTEAFF.

J is TRBJ1-5 and V is TRBV9; tentative D call: TRBD1 (5 bases). CDR1 and CDR2 from the germline V gene are SGDLS and YYNGEE. With 0 bases removed from V and 6 bases from J, the gap between germline ends came to 10 bases. The CDR3 loop spans 14 amino acids. The CDR3 sequence: CASSVGTSGQPQHF. The CDR3 DNA reads TGTGCCAGCAGCGTAGGGACATCTGGTCAGCCCCAGCATTTT.

The chain has TRBV7-6 and TRBJ2-5; possibly TRBD1 for D (6 bases). The V gene lost 4 bases and the J gene lost 2 bases, with 8 bases spanning the gap. Germline V lookup: CDR1 SGHVS, CDR2 FNYEAQ. The CDR3 covers 13 residues. In nucleotides, the CDR3 is TGTGCCAGCAGCTATGGACAGCAAGAGACCCAGTACTTC. It is translated as CASSYGQQETQYF. Full variable domain (remainder filled in from reference TRBV7-6 and TRBJ2-5): GAGVSQSPRYKVTKRGQDVALRCDPISGHVSLYWYRQALGQGPEFLTYFNYEAQQDKSGLPNDRFSAERPEGSISTLTIQRTEQRDSAMYRCASSYGQQETQYFGPGTRLLVL.

V is TRBV6-1 and J is TRBJ1-2; a weak D match, TRBD1 (5 bases). V lost 0 bases, J lost 4 bases, and 15 bases lay in between. The germline gives CDR1 MNHNS, CDR2 SASEGT. The CDR3 has 16 residues. This CDR3 is CASSEALGGTGYGYTF. The CDR3 DNA is TGTGCCAGCAGTGAAGCGCTTGGGGGGACCGGCTATGGCTACACCTTC.

In this sample, this clone turned up once. The chain carries TRBV11-2 and TRBJ1-2; weak D call: TRBD1 (5 bases). This CDR3 is 14 amino acids long. Germline V gene lookup returns CDR1 SGHAT and CDR2 FQNNGV. V lost 5 bases and J 2 bases, leaving 12 bases between the germline ends. CDR3 DNA sequence: TGTGCCAGCAGCCCACAGGTCGCGAACTATGGCTACACCTTC. It translates to CASSPQVANYGYTF.

This chain links TRBV4-2 with TRBJ1-5, with a possible D match to TRBD1 (5 bases). V shed 1 base and J shed 0 bases, with 13 bases lying between them. Germline lookup yields CDR1 LGHNA and CDR2 YNFKEQ. The CDR3 sequence is 17 residues long. CDR3 in amino acids: CASSQVGGTGSNQPQHF. In DNA form, the CDR3 reads TGTGCCAGCAGCCAAGTGGGGGGGACGGGTAGCAATCAGCCCCAGCATTTT.

A few counts support this clone. V usage is TRBV19 and J usage is TRBJ1-2; TRBD1 might be the D (5 bases). This CDR3 has 14 amino acids. Trimming pared 3 bases from V and 6 bases from J, leaving 14 bases between. The germline CDR1 and CDR2 sequences are LNHDA and SQIVND (reference sequence). DNA for the CDR3: TGTGCCAGTAGTATGGAAAGACAGCGCCATGGCTACACCTTC. Translated, it gives CASSMERQRHGYTF.